The clone carrying this T cell receptor (beta chain) was seen a few times. The target antigen is unknown. Per germline, CDR1 WNHNN and CDR2 SYGVQD (reference sequence). V lost 11 bases and J lost 2, with 19 bases in between. The CDR3 contains 14 residues. This entry belongs to a study of memory CD4+ T cells and cytomegalovirus serostatus. The wider study: Healthy Belgian adult donors included nine or ten CMV-positive and some 24 CMV-negative people. Study outcomes and limitations: About 40% of the roughly 160 known CMV-associated TCRbeta sequences appeared in CD4+ memory.

The sort gate was single viable CD3+CD4+CD8-CD45RO+ cells for memory CD4+ T cells. Total CD4+ T cells were enriched by CD4 positive selection. Authors' analysis steps: Out-of-frame sequences were removed, leaving a few million distinct TCRbeta sequences. The repertoire was sequenced with immunoSEQ multiplex PCR; TCRdb's copy has only in-frame clones and lacks some. The DNA gave D and trimming, while V, J and clone size come from that table. This sample carries approximately 46,000 clones, 60% to 80% of them seen once, and the ten largest clones take 0.55% to 0.7%. This TCR came from an adult in good health and CMV-seronegative. The chain joins TRBV10-1 to TRBJ2-7; TRBD1 is a possible D gene (6 bases). Material for sequencing was memory CD4+ T cells from blood. CDR3 region: CALKAGEFTYEQYF. DNA of the CDR3: TGCGCCCTAAAAGCAGGGGAGTTCACCTACGAGCAGTACTTC.